A single sample gave rise to the 28 T cell receptor beta chains below, sequenced in a study of blood T cell repertoires in COVID-19. TCRdb's table, derived via immunoSEQ multiplex PCR, lists solely in-frame clones and lacks some. The sample carries 95,000 to 150,000 clones, 86% recorded once. Material: peripheral blood. The source of these receptors is a human donor in a cohort sampled during active COVID-19.

The gene calls are TRBV7-9 and TRBJ1-4; 10 nucleotides align to TRBD1. The germline CDR1 and CDR2 sequences are SEHNR and FQNEAQ (reference sequence). The CDR3 sequence is 18 residues long. The V segment lost 3 bases and the J segment 6 bases; nucleotides outside the gene matches: 13. CDR3 nucleotide sequence: TGTGCCAGCAGCTTCGAGACAGGGGGCATCCAGGTGGATGAAAAACTGTTTTTT. This gives the protein CASSFETGGIQVDEKLFF.

The rearrangement uses TRBV7-8 and TRBJ1-2; a weak D match, TRBD1 (6 bases). CDR1 and CDR2 (germline): SGHVS, FQNEAQ. The length of the CDR3 is 17 residues. The V end lost 0 bases, the J end lost 3 bases, and 17 bases lay between the germline ends. The CDR3 spells CASSLARGAVRDYGYTF. CDR3 DNA sequence: TGTGCCAGCAGCTTAGCACGGGGGGCAGTTCGGGACTATGGCTACACCTTC.

Concerning this clone itself: Other DNA variants within this sample encode the same CDR3. The chain uses TRBV5-1 and TRBJ2-2, with D possibly TRBD2 on 6 matching bases. The germline V gene has CDR1 SGHRS and CDR2 YFSETQ. V gave up 3 bases and J gave up 0 bases, with 9 bases separating them. The CDR3 runs to 15 residues. The CDR3 here is CASSSGTANTGELFF. The CDR3, as DNA: TGCGCCAGCAGCTCCGGGACTGCGAACACCGGGGAGCTGTTTTTT.

About this clone itself: The sample carries other DNA sequences with the same CDR3. This sequence joins TRBV14 and TRBJ2-7, with D possibly being TRBD1 (5 bases). The V gene lost 1 base and the J gene lost 3 bases, with 10 bases spanning the gap. The CDR3 totals 14 residues. CDR1 is SGHDN and CDR2 is FVKESK in the germline V gene. The CDR3 is CASSQGRGIYEQYF. In nucleotides, the CDR3 is TGTGCCAGCAGCCAAGGTAGGGGAATCTACGAGCAGTACTTC.

V is TRBV19 and J is TRBJ2-7, with 7 bases fitting TRBD1. The V gene end was trimmed by 5 bases and the J gene end by 3 bases; junction bases not matched to a gene: 7. This CDR3 is 14 amino acids long. Germline CDR1 is LNHDA and CDR2 is SQIVND (reference sequence). This CDR3 is CASSDRQGYYEQYF. CDR3 bases: TGTGCCAGTAGTGACAGACAGGGATACTACGAGCAGTACTTC.

Points on this clone: This clone may be a read error of a much larger clone one base away. The J gene is TRBJ1-1, the V gene TRBV6-2 or TRBV6-3; unclear D gene. Germline values: CDR1 MNHEY, CDR2 SVGEGT. Trimming removed 5 bases from V and 4 bases from J, with 5 bases in between. The CDR3 runs to 11 residues. The CDR3 sequence is CASSPGTEAFF. The CDR3 region has the DNA TGTGCCAGCAGTCCAGGCACTGAAGCTTTCTTT.

This clone turned up a few times. V gene TRBV27 combines with J gene TRBJ2-7; 10 bases fit TRBD2. The V gene end was trimmed by 0 bases and the J gene end by 7 bases; junction bases not matched to a gene: 6. Germline V gene data show CDR1 as MNHEY and CDR2 as SMNVEV (reference sequence). This CDR3 comprises 15 residues. The CDR3 region is CASSLSPGLAEEQYF. CDR3 bases: TGTGCCAGCAGTTTATCCCCTGGACTAGCGGAAGAGCAGTACTTC.

The genes are TRBV28 and TRBJ2-3, with 9 nucleotides matching TRBD2. The ends lost 6 bases at V and 4 bases at J; junction bases unmatched: 5. The CDR3 has 14 residues. Germline CDR1 reads MDHEN; CDR2 reads SYDVKM. The CDR3 region has the DNA TGTGCCAGCAGCCGGACTAGCGCGCCAGATACGCAGTATTTT. Its protein product is CASSRTSAPDTQYF.

The chain recombines TRBV6-5 with TRBJ1-1; TRBD1 matches at 8 bases. J lost 9 bases, V lost 6 bases, and 12 bases had no gene match. Germline lookup yields CDR1 MNHEY and CDR2 SVGAGI. This CDR3 spans 14 amino acids. The CDR3, as DNA: TGTGCCAGCAGAGTTTTGGGACAGGCAAAGCAAGCTTTCTTT. It yields the protein CASRVLGQAKQAFF.

The J gene is TRBJ2-7, the V gene TRBV10-3, with D possibly being TRBD1 (5 bases). Germline CDR1 ENHRY, CDR2 SYGVKD. The CDR3 loop spans 15 amino acids. V shed 0 bases and J shed 3 bases, with 12 bases lying between them. DNA for the CDR3: TGTGCCATCAGTGAGTCCCCGACAGAGGACTACGAGCAGTACTTC. This gives the protein CAISESPTEDYEQYF.

The V gene is TRBV15, the J gene TRBJ2-5, with D possibly being TRBD2 (5 bases). Germline CDR1 LNHNV, CDR2 YYDKDF (reference sequence). V shed 1 base and J shed 4 bases, with 16 bases lying between them. This CDR3 is 16 amino acids long. CDR3 residues: CATSRARLSGGETQYF. In nucleotides, the CDR3 is TGTGCCACCAGCAGAGCCCGACTAAGCGGAGGAGAGACCCAGTACTTC.

The chain links TRBV5-1 to TRBJ1-1; D gene uncertain. The V and J ends lost 0 bases and 0 bases respectively, with 6 bases between them. This CDR3 comprises 14 residues. Per the germline V gene, CDR1 is SGHRS and CDR2 is YFSETQ. The DNA for the CDR3 is TGCGCCAGCAGCTTGGCGGGGATGAACACTGAAGCTTTCTTT. Translation gives CASSLAGMNTEAFF.

The chain combines TRBV30 with TRBJ1-1; D is unclear. The CDR3 covers 13 residues. CDR1 GTSNPN and CDR2 SVGIG come from the germline V gene (reference sequence). Trimming left V 0 bases short and J 6 bases short, with 11 bases between. CDR3 coding DNA: TGTGCCTGGAGTGTAGACGGGTTCGCTGAAGCTTTCTTT. The encoded protein is CAWSVDGFAEAFF.

J is TRBJ2-3 and V is TRBV7-2, with 8 bases lining up with TRBD2. The V gene's germline CDR1 is SGHTA and CDR2 FQGNSA. J lost 4 bases, V lost 6 bases, and 3 bases had no gene match. The CDR3 has 13 amino acids. CDR3 region: CASRKAGADTQYF. CDR3 nucleotides: TGTGCCAGCAGGAAAGCGGGGGCAGATACGCAGTATTTT. Full variable domain (remainder filled in from reference TRBV7-2 and TRBJ2-3): GAGVSQSPSNKVTEKGKDVELRCDPISGHTALYWYRQSLGQGLEFLIYFQGNSAPDKSGLPSDRFSAERTGGSVSTLTIQRTQQEDSAVYLCASRKAGADTQYFGPGTRLTVL.

The chain joins TRBV5-6 to TRBJ2-7, with 7 bases that match TRBD1. V shed 0 bases, J shed 0 bases, and the junction held 3 bases outside the gene matches. Germline V gene sequence: CDR1 SGHDT, CDR2 YYEEEE. The CDR3 consists of 15 residues. CDR3 amino acids: CASSLGDRPSYEQYF. The DNA of the CDR3 is TGTGCCAGCAGCTTGGGGGACAGACCCTCCTACGAGCAGTACTTC.

The chain joins TRBV5-4 to TRBJ2-1, with TRBD2 matching over 11 bases. CDR3 length: 12 residues. The V and J ends lost 2 bases and 14 bases, in that order; junction bases with no gene match: 3. In germline, CDR1 is SGHNT, CDR2 YYREEE (reference sequence). The CDR3 is CASSLVAGGEFF. The CDR3, as DNA: TGTGCCAGCAGCTTAGTAGCGGGGGGGGAGTTCTTC. Together with reference TRBV5-4 and TRBJ2-1, the CDR3 gives the full variable domain: ETGVTQSPTHLIKTRGQQVTLRCSSQSGHNTVSWYQQALGQGPQFIFQYYREEENGRGNFPPRFSGLQFPNYSSELNVNALELDDSALYLCASSLVAGGEFFGPGTRLTVL.

The chain couples TRBV7-2 to TRBJ2-5; D is ambiguous. The CDR3 is made up of 14 amino acids. The V end lost 3 bases, the J end lost 5 bases, and 13 bases lay between the germline ends. CDR1 and CDR2 from the germline V gene are SGHTA and FQGNSA. CDR3 protein: CASSFGSSEETQYF. In DNA form, the CDR3 reads TGTGCCAGCAGCTTCGGGTCCAGCGAGGAGACCCAGTACTTC.

The J gene is TRBJ1-1, the V gene TRBV5-1; D unresolved. Trimming left V 4 bases short and J 3 bases short, with 19 bases between. The length of the CDR3 is 16 residues. Germline V gene sequence: CDR1 SGHRS, CDR2 YFSETQ. CDR3 DNA sequence: TGCGCCAGCAGCCCACGAGGCGAGGTGGGAGACACTGAAGCTTTCTTT. It encodes CASSPRGEVGDTEAFF.

The J gene is TRBJ1-1, the V gene TRBV5-4; 9 bases are shared with TRBD1. V dropped 4 bases and J dropped 7; count of bases not matched to a gene: 11. Germline CDR1 is SGHNT and CDR2 is YYREEE (reference sequence). The CDR3 length is 15 residues. This CDR3 is CASSILPGTGNEAFF. The CDR3 region has the DNA TGTGCCAGCAGCATACTGCCGGGGACAGGGAATGAAGCTTTCTTT.

V and J are TRBV4-1 and TRBJ2-7; D possibly corresponds to TRBD2 (5 bases). V dropped 1 base and J dropped 0 bases, with 16 bases sitting between them. CDR1 and CDR2 from the germline V gene are MGHRA and YSYEKL. The CDR3 extends over 17 amino acids. CDR3 loop: CASSQVVPAGSSYEQYF. DNA of the CDR3: TGCGCCAGCAGCCAAGTCGTACCTGCTGGGAGCTCCTACGAGCAGTACTTC.

The chain has TRBV3-1 (or the pseudogene TRBV3-2) and TRBJ2-7, with a possible D match to TRBD2 (5 bases). V was pared by 4 bases and J by 5 bases, with 21 bases between. Germline CDR1 reads LGHDT; CDR2 reads YNNKEL (reference sequence). The CDR3 loop spans 16 amino acids. The CDR3 spells CASSRGWGFSLDEQYF. As DNA, the CDR3 is TGTGCCAGCAGCCGAGGGTGGGGATTCAGTCTTGACGAGCAGTACTTC.

This clone was picked up a small number of times. V gene TRBV27 combines with J gene TRBJ1-1; 12 bases are a match to TRBD1. CDR1 is MNHEY, CDR2 SMNVEV, per germline (reference sequence). The CDR3 extends over 14 amino acids. Trimming removed 5 bases from V and 11 bases from J; junction bases left unmatched: 9. CDR3 loop: CASSPGDRGQEAFF. The CDR3 region has the DNA TGTGCCAGCAGTCCCGGGGACAGGGGGCAAGAGGCTTTCTTT.

The rearrangement links TRBV19 to TRBJ2-1; 8 positions agree with TRBD2. The V gene end was trimmed by 7 bases and the J gene end by 6 bases; junction bases not matched to a gene: 5. CDR3 length: 13 residues. Germline loops: CDR1 LNHDA, CDR2 SQIVND (reference sequence). CDR3 sequence (DNA): TGTGCCAGTACCGGGACTAGGGGCAATGAGCAGTTCTTC. It yields the protein CASTGTRGNEQFF.

The chain employs TRBV6-5 and TRBJ2-3; D unresolved. CDR1 is MNHEY and CDR2 is SVGAGI in the germline V gene. The V gene lost 0 bases and the J gene lost 2 bases, with 9 bases spanning the gap. The CDR3 extends over 15 amino acids. The CDR3 reads CASSYSRPITDTQYF. CDR3 coding DNA: TGTGCCAGCAGTTACTCGCGTCCGATCACAGATACGCAGTATTTT.

The CDR3 protein is CATSEATGTVGQPQHF. The CDR3 bases are TGTGCCACCAGTGAGGCAACCGGGACAGTGGGCCAGCCCCAGCATTTT. V and J are TRBV24-1 and TRBJ1-5; TRBD1 matches 7 bases. CDR3 length: 16 residues. J lost 7 bases, V lost 4 bases, and 12 bases had no gene match. The germline V gene encodes CDR1 KGHDR and CDR2 SFDVKD.

This rearrangement joins TRBV4-3 to TRBJ2-7, with 12 bases that match TRBD2. CDR3 size: 21 residues. Unmatched junction bases numbered 20, after V lost 5 bases and J lost 0 bases. Germline values: CDR1 LGHNA, CDR2 YSLEER. CDR3 residues: CASSYQWGAFGLAGYSYEQYF. CDR3 in DNA: TGCGCCAGCAGCTACCAATGGGGGGCATTTGGACTAGCGGGGTACTCCTACGAGCAGTACTTC.

The chain recombines TRBV7-9 with TRBJ2-3, with 7 bases matching TRBD2. CDR3 length: 14 residues. Germline CDR1 and CDR2: SEHNR and FQNEAQ (reference sequence). V was pared by 7 bases and J by 6 bases, with 10 bases of the junction left unmatched. CDR3 DNA: TGTGCCAGCAACCCCGGCGGCGGGAGCGATACGCAGTATTTT. Encoded protein: CASNPGGGSDTQYF. The entire variable domain, with the rest obtained from reference TRBV7-9 and TRBJ2-3, is as follows: DTGVSQNPRHKITKRGQNVTFRCDPISEHNRLYWYRQTLGQGPEFLTYFQNEAQLEKSRLLSDRFSAERPKGSFSTLEIQRTEQGDSAMYLCASNPGGGSDTQYFGPGTRLTVL.

The V gene is TRBV12-3 or TRBV12-4, the J gene TRBJ1-1, with no clear D. V gave up 6 bases and J gave up 4 bases, with 12 bases separating them. The CDR3 contains 13 residues. CDR3 residues: CASSRGLGTEAFF. CDR3 DNA: TGTGCCAGCAGCCGCGGGTTGGGCACTGAAGCTTTCTTT.